The next 29 T cell receptor beta chains were all read from a single sample in a study of technical replicates of blood from a few donors. Sequencing used immunoSEQ multiplex PCR; TCRdb keeps in-frame clones, though not all of them. The sample includes more than 70,000 clones, under 95% of them seen just once. The sequenced sample consisted of T cells isolated from PBMCs. The receptors were gathered from a human donor in good health.

The chain has TRBV5-6 and TRBJ2-7; 11 bases fit TRBD1. The CDR3 sequence is 15 residues long. V was pared by 1 base and J by 4 bases, with 4 bases of the junction left unmatched. CDR1 is SGHDT and CDR2 is YYEEEE in the germline V gene. The CDR3 DNA reads as TGTGCCAGCAGCTTGTTCGGGACAGGGGGGTACGAGCAGTACTTC. Translated, it gives CASSLFGTGGYEQYF.

This sequence joins TRBV5-4 and TRBJ2-1; 11 bases match TRBD2. The CDR3 runs 18 residues. The germline gives CDR1 SGHNT, CDR2 YYREEE (reference sequence). The trim removed 4 bases at V and 0 bases at J, leaving 9 bases unmatched. CDR3 DNA: TGTGCCAGCAGCCAGCCTAGCGGGAGGACCGGCTCCTACAATGAGCAGTTCTTC. Translated, it gives CASSQPSGRTGSYNEQFF.

The rearrangement uses TRBV19 and TRBJ2-2, with D perhaps TRBD2 (5 bases). V dropped 7 bases and J dropped 0 bases, with 12 bases sitting between them. The germline V gene has CDR1 LNHDA and CDR2 SQIVND (reference sequence). The CDR3 has 15 residues. Here the CDR3 reads CASIPTEANTGELFF. The CDR3 nucleotides are TGTGCCAGTATCCCGACGGAGGCGAACACCGGGGAGCTGTTTTTT.

J is TRBJ1-2 and V is TRBV28; D not certain. This CDR3 is 14 amino acids long. The germline V gene encodes CDR1 MDHEN and CDR2 SYDVKM. V lost 2 bases and J lost 8, with 15 bases in between. The CDR3 bases are TGTGCCAGCAGTTTAGTGGAGGGCGCTCAAGGCTACACCTTC. Translated, it gives CASSLVEGAQGYTF.

The chain combines TRBV20-1 with TRBJ2-7; the D gene is possibly TRBD1 (5 bases). Trimming cost V 6 bases and J 3 bases, with 9 bases left between them. Germline lookup yields CDR1 DFQATT and CDR2 SNEGSKA (reference sequence). The CDR3 sequence is 11 residues long. The CDR3 sequence: CSAERGYEQYF. CDR3 coding DNA: TGCAGTGCCGAAAGGGGCTACGAGCAGTACTTC.

V usage is TRBV6-6 and J usage is TRBJ2-7; tentatively, D is TRBD1 (6 bases). Looked up from germline, CDR1 is MNHNY and CDR2 is SVGAGI (reference sequence). V lost 2 bases to trimming and J lost 6 bases, with 20 bases between them. The CDR3 contains 16 residues. The DNA for the CDR3 is TGTGCCAGCAGTTACACCCCTTTACACAGGGCGGGCGAGCAGTACTTC. This sequence encodes CASSYTPLHRAGEQYF.

The chain carries TRBV2 and TRBJ1-5, with 7 positions matching TRBD1. This CDR3 comprises 14 residues. CDR1 SNHLY and CDR2 FYNNEI come from the germline V gene. With V trimmed by 6 bases and J by 3 bases, 5 bases remained unmatched. In DNA, the CDR3 is TGTGCCAGCAGCAGGGACAGCCTCAATCAGCCCCAGCATTTT. This sequence encodes CASSRDSLNQPQHF.

This chain links TRBV29-1 with TRBJ2-7; 9 nucleotides line up with TRBD2. Trimming at V came to 5 bases and at J to 2 bases, leaving 7 bases not matched to a gene. CDR3 length: 14 amino acids. Germline CDR1 SQVTM, CDR2 ANQGSEA. CDR3 nucleotides: TGCAGCGTTTTGGTGGCGGGAGGGACCTACGAGCAGTACTTC. Its translation is CSVLVAGGTYEQYF.

This clone was seen only once. The chain uses TRBV5-4 and TRBJ2-6; D is possibly TRBD2 (6 bases). V lost 4 bases, J lost 4 bases, and 15 bases lay in between. The CDR3 runs 16 residues. CDR1 and CDR2 from the germline V gene are SGHNT and YYREEE (reference sequence). The CDR3 sequence is CASSTGSPGGANVLTF. CDR3 in DNA: TGTGCCAGCAGCACCGGGAGTCCCGGGGGGGCCAACGTCCTGACTTTC.

A note on this clone: Other nucleotide sequences from this sample produce the same CDR3. CDR3 amino acids: CASTLDETGGYTF. The CDR3 bases are TGTGCCAGCACTTTGGATGAGACGGGTGGCTACACCTTC. V usage is TRBV5-4 and J usage is TRBJ1-2, with unresolved D. Germline V gene sequence: CDR1 SGHNT, CDR2 YYREEE (reference sequence). Trimming took 6 bases from V and 7 from J, leaving 16 bases between them. This CDR3 spans 13 amino acids.

This rearrangement joins TRBV7-3 to TRBJ2-1, with TRBD1 identical over 8 bases. Per the germline V gene, CDR1 is SGHTA and CDR2 is FQGTGA. Unmatched junction bases numbered 2, after V lost 4 bases and J lost 6 bases. The CDR3 extends over 13 amino acids. The CDR3 DNA follows: TGTGCCAGCAGCTCCACAGGGGGCAATGAGCAGTTCTTC. It translates to CASSSTGGNEQFF.

This chain uses TRBV19 with TRBJ2-5, with D possibly being TRBD1 (8 bases). The CDR3 totals 16 residues. V was shortened by 0 bases and J by 2 bases, with 13 bases between the two germline ends. The germline gives CDR1 LNHDA, CDR2 SQIVND (reference sequence). As DNA, the CDR3 is TGTGCCAGTAGTATAGACCACAGGGGGGGGCAAGAGACCCAGTACTTC. It codes for CASSIDHRGGQETQYF.

This chain connects TRBV5-4 to TRBJ2-2, with TRBD2 matching over 11 bases. Germline CDR1 reads SGHNT; CDR2 reads YYREEE (reference sequence). J gave up 8 bases and V 4 bases, and 10 bases lay outside the gene matches. This CDR3 spans 16 amino acids. The CDR3 DNA sequence: TGTGCCAGCAGCCTTAGCGGGAGGGCCGTTAGAGGGGAGCTGTTTTTT. Protein: CASSLSGRAVRGELFF. The whole variable domain, remainder taken from reference TRBV5-4 and TRBJ2-2, is ETGVTQSPTHLIKTRGQQVTLRCSSQSGHNTVSWYQQALGQGPQFIFQYYREEENGRGNFPPRFSGLQFPNYSSELNVNALELDDSALYLCASSLSGRAVRGELFFGEGSRLTVL.

The chain is built from TRBV5-1 and TRBJ2-2; a weak D match, TRBD1 (7 bases). Germline CDR1 reads SGHRS; CDR2 reads YFSETQ. The germline V and J ends were trimmed by 4 bases and 5 bases, with 15 bases remaining between them. The CDR3 sequence is 15 residues long. This chain's CDR3 is CASSAGQPGTGELFF. The DNA for the CDR3 is TGCGCCAGCAGCGCGGGACAGCCGGGTACCGGGGAGCTGTTTTTT.

The chain is built from TRBV29-1 and TRBJ1-3; weak D call: TRBD1 (6 bases). Trimming removed 5 bases at V and 2 bases at J, with 13 bases between. The CDR3 runs to 14 residues. Germline V lookup: CDR1 SQVTM, CDR2 ANQGSEA. The CDR3 DNA reads as TGCAGCGTTACCAGGGGATCCCCTGGAAACACCATATATTTT. Amino acids: CSVTRGSPGNTIYF.

The V gene is TRBV2, the J gene TRBJ2-5; 9 bases agree with TRBD2. CDR3 length: 15 residues. Germline assignment: CDR1 SNHLY and CDR2 FYNNEI. J was trimmed by 6 bases and V by 6 bases; bases with no gene match: 11. Here the CDR3 DNA reads TGTGCCAGCAGGAATAGCGGGAGAGAGAGAAAGACCCAGTACTTC. This sequence encodes CASRNSGRERKTQYF.

The rearrangement uses TRBV5-1 and TRBJ2-2; TRBD1 agrees at 9 bases. The CDR3 sequence is 15 residues long. Trimming removed 4 bases from V and 5 bases from J; junction bases left unmatched: 6. Per the germline V gene, CDR1 is SGHRS and CDR2 is YFSETQ. The CDR3 DNA sequence: TGCGCCAGCAGCCTCACAGGGGGCGAAACCGGGGAGCTGTTTTTT. This gives the protein CASSLTGGETGELFF.

The J gene is TRBJ2-1, the V gene TRBV11-2; TRBD2 aligns across 10 bases. J lost 5 bases, V lost 2 bases, and 9 bases had no gene match. Germline-derived CDR1 and CDR2 are SGHAT and FQNNGV. The CDR3 is 17 residues long. CDR3 residues: CASSLPIAGGPNNEQFF. In DNA, the CDR3 is TGTGCCAGCAGCTTACCAATAGCGGGGGGCCCTAACAATGAGCAGTTCTTC.

The chain couples TRBV6-6 to TRBJ2-2; no clear D gene. The germline V gene has CDR1 MNHNY and CDR2 SVGAGI (reference sequence). The CDR3 sequence is 14 residues long. Trimming took off 6 bases at V and 4 bases at J, with 12 bases between the two ends. CDR3 sequence: CASSKSFSTGELFF. CDR3 nucleotides: TGTGCCAGCAGCAAGAGTTTCTCCACCGGGGAGCTGTTTTTT.

The chain is built from TRBV2 and TRBJ2-5, with 10 positions matching TRBD2. Germline-derived CDR1 and CDR2 are SNHLY and FYNNEI. With 1 base clipped from V and 5 bases from J, the junction kept 7 bases outside the gene matches. CDR3 length equals 16 residues. CDR3 sequence (DNA): TGTGCCAGCAGTGAAGTCGCTAGCGGGAGTTATGAGACCCAGTACTTC. It yields the protein CASSEVASGSYETQYF.

V and J are TRBV15 and TRBJ2-3; 9 positions match TRBD2. V dropped 2 bases and J dropped 6; count of bases not matched to a gene: 3. From germline, CDR1 is LNHNV and CDR2 YYDKDF (reference sequence). This CDR3 contains 14 residues. In nucleotides, the CDR3 is TGTGCCACCAGCAGACGAGCGGGGGGCGATACGCAGTATTTT. Amino acids: CATSRRAGGDTQYF. The full variable domain, rest sourced from reference TRBV15 and TRBJ2-3, is DAMVIQNPRYQVTQFGKPVTLSCSQTLNHNVMYWYQQKSSQAPKLLFHYYDKDFNNEADTPDNFQSRRPNTSFCFLDIRSPGLGDTAMYLCATSRRAGGDTQYFGPGTRLTVL.

CDR3 amino acids: CASSQYPGLVKVEETQYF. The CDR3 region has the DNA TGCGCCAGCAGCCAGTACCCAGGACTAGTTAAGGTGGAAGAGACCCAGTACTTC. The chain employs TRBV4-1 and TRBJ2-5; 7 bases fit TRBD2. With V trimmed by 3 bases and J by 3 bases, 16 bases remained unmatched. The CDR3 contains 18 residues. The V gene's germline CDR1 is MGHRA and CDR2 YSYEKL.

In this sample, this clone turned up once. This chain uses TRBV9 with TRBJ1-4, with 7 bases aligning to TRBD1. Germline trimming cut 4 bases from V and 7 bases from J; bases unmatched to any gene: 10. The CDR3 contains 15 residues. Germline CDR1 is SGDLS and CDR2 is YYNGEE. The CDR3 DNA sequence: TGTGCCAGCAGCTCATCGGGACAGCTGAGTGAAAAACTGTTTTTT. Protein product: CASSSSGQLSEKLFF.

The chain uses TRBV5-1 and TRBJ2-7; D is unclear. The CDR3 extends over 17 amino acids. Deletions cut 1 base from V and 3 bases from J, with 20 bases between. The V gene's germline CDR1 is SGHRS and CDR2 YFSETQ. CDR3: CASSLSVRHSANYEQYF. The CDR3 region has the DNA TGCGCCAGCAGCTTGTCGGTCCGACATTCCGCTAACTACGAGCAGTACTTC.

The V and J genes are TRBV2 and TRBJ1-3; maybe TRBD1 (5 bases). CDR1 is SNHLY and CDR2 is FYNNEI in the germline V gene. V lost 7 bases, J lost 9 bases, and 16 bases lay in between. The CDR3 extends over 13 amino acids. The CDR3 is CASTSRELGTIYF. CDR3 sequence (DNA): TGTGCCAGCACCTCCAGGGAATTAGGCACCATATATTTT.

This chain uses TRBV6-5 with TRBJ1-2; 8 bases fit TRBD1. V gave up 0 bases and J gave up 6 bases; unmatched junction bases: 0. The CDR3 is 13 residues long. CDR1 and CDR2 (germline): MNHEY, SVGAGI. The CDR3 protein is CASSYSGQDGYTF. CDR3 DNA sequence: TGTGCCAGCAGTTACTCGGGACAGGATGGCTACACCTTC.

This sequence joins TRBV7-3 and TRBJ2-7, with D maybe TRBD2 (5 bases). The CDR3 length is 14 residues. V lost 7 bases and J lost 3, with 16 bases in between. From germline, CDR1 is SGHTA and CDR2 FQGTGA. The DNA for the CDR3 is TGTGCCAGCAAAGAATCGGGATCCCACTACGAGCAGTACTTC. It yields the protein CASKESGSHYEQYF.

This chain connects TRBV4-1 to TRBJ2-2; the match to TRBD2 covers 14 bases. The length of the CDR3 is 21 residues. Trimming at V came to 1 base and at J to 2 bases, leaving 12 bases not matched to a gene. Germline V gene lookup returns CDR1 MGHRA and CDR2 YSYEKL. The chain's CDR3 is CASSQVVGTSGSRRNTGELFF. DNA of the CDR3: TGCGCCAGCAGCCAAGTTGTTGGGACTAGCGGGAGTAGACGTAACACCGGGGAGCTGTTTTTT.

This clone was recorded only once. The rearrangement uses TRBV27 and TRBJ1-1; D is unresolved. CDR1 and CDR2 from the germline V gene are MNHEY and SMNVEV (reference sequence). The germline V and J ends were trimmed by 8 bases and 4 bases, with 20 bases remaining between them. This CDR3 region has 15 residues. CDR3 nucleotides: TGTGCCAGCTGGAGGGAACGGGAGCGAGTCACTGAAGCTTTCTTT. Amino acids: CASWRERERVTEAFF.